These 8 T cell receptor beta chains were sequenced from one sample in a study of blood T cell repertoires in COVID-19. Sequencing used immunoSEQ multiplex PCR; TCRdb keeps in-frame clones, though not all of them. The sample contains some 70,000 clones, around four fifths of which appear only once. The sample taken for sequencing was peripheral blood. All receptors come from a man in his sixties with acute or convalescent COVID-19.

The chain employs TRBV7-9 and TRBJ2-1; tentatively, D is TRBD2 (5 bases). The CDR3 runs to 14 residues. V was shortened by 8 bases and J by 8 bases, with 19 bases between the two germline ends. Germline CDR1 SEHNR, CDR2 FQNEAQ (reference sequence). The CDR3 DNA sequence: TGTGCCAGCGGGCTCAGGACTTCGATTCATGAGCAGTTCTTC. This sequence encodes CASGLRTSIHEQFF.

The chain uses TRBV24-1 and TRBJ2-5; 8 bases align to TRBD2. V shed 3 bases, J shed 5 bases, and the junction held 10 bases outside the gene matches. CDR3 length: 16 amino acids. Germline V gene data show CDR1 as KGHDR and CDR2 as SFDVKD. CDR3 sequence: CATSDAAGGAWETQYF. The DNA of the CDR3 is TGTGCCACCAGTGATGCGGCGGGGGGCGCGTGGGAGACCCAGTACTTC.

This clone was found once. The chain employs TRBV30 and TRBJ2-7; perhaps TRBD2 as D (7 bases). CDR3 length equals 16 residues. With 0 bases removed from V and 7 bases from J, the gap between germline ends came to 22 bases. Germline-derived CDR1 and CDR2 are GTSNPN and SVGIG (reference sequence). CDR3 nucleotides: TGTGCCTGGAGTGTATATGGGGGGGCGCGTTTGGAGGAGCAGTACTTC. Its translation is CAWSVYGGARLEEQYF.

This sequence joins TRBV7-3 and TRBJ1-2; a weak D match, TRBD1 (6 bases). The CDR3 is 14 residues long. Germline CDR1 reads SGHTA; CDR2 reads FQGTGA. V lost 4 bases to trimming and J lost 6 bases, with 15 bases between them. The CDR3 sequence: CASSSQGGADGYTF. The CDR3 DNA reads TGTGCCAGCAGCTCACAGGGTGGCGCCGATGGCTACACCTTC.

The CDR3 protein is CASSPGQDGYTF. The CDR3 DNA is TGTGCCAGCAGCCCGGGACAGGATGGCTACACCTTC. This chain uses TRBV6-5 with TRBJ1-2; 8 positions match TRBD1. CDR1 and CDR2 from the germline V gene are MNHEY and SVGAGI. The CDR3 sequence is 12 residues long. Germline trimming cut 6 bases from V and 6 bases from J; bases unmatched to any gene: 3.

This clone has a single count. The genes are TRBV4-1 and TRBJ1-5; D is unresolved. V was pared by 1 base and J by 7 bases, with 8 bases between. Germline CDR1 and CDR2: MGHRA and YSYEKL. The CDR3 is 13 residues long. The CDR3 DNA reads TGCGCCAGCAGCCAAGGTGAGGCGCAGCCCCAGCATTTT. It translates to CASSQGEAQPQHF.

The rearrangement joins TRBV29-1 to TRBJ2-1; D remains unclear. The CDR3 sequence is 13 residues long. Trimming pared 1 base from V and 3 bases from J, leaving 7 bases between. Germline loops: CDR1 SQVTM, CDR2 ANQGSEA. CDR3 in amino acids: CSVEGSYYNEQFF. In DNA, the CDR3 is TGCAGCGTTGAAGGGAGTTACTACAATGAGCAGTTCTTC.

The chain carries TRBV18 and TRBJ1-1; TRBD1 is a possible D gene (6 bases). Germline lookup yields CDR1 KGHSH and CDR2 LQKENI. Trimming pared 2 bases from V and 4 bases from J, leaving 11 bases between. The CDR3 has 14 amino acids. CDR3 residues: CASSPGQGGTEAFF. CDR3 coding DNA: TGTGCCAGCTCACCAGGGCAAGGGGGCACTGAAGCTTTCTTT.